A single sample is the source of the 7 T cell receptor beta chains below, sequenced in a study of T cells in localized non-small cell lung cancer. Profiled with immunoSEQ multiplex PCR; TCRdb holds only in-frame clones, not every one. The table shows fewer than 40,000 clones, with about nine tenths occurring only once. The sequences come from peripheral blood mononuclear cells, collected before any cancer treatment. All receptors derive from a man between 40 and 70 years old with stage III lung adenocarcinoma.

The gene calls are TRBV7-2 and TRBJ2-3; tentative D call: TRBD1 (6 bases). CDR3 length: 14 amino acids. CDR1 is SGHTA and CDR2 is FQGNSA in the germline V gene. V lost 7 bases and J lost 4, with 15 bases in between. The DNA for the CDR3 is TGTGCCAGCACCCAAGGGGGTCCCGCAGATACGCAGTATTTT. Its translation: CASTQGGPADTQYF.

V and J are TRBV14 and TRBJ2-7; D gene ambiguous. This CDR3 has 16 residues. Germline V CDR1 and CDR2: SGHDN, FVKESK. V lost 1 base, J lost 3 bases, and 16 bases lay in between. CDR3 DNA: TGTGCCAGCAGCCAAGGTCTGCGTTTCCCCGGCTACGAGCAGTACTTC. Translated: CASSQGLRFPGYEQYF.

CDR3 bases: TGTGCCAGCAGCATCCGGGACAGAACCTACAATGAGCAGTTCTTC. Its protein product is CASSIRDRTYNEQFF. The chain couples TRBV2 to TRBJ2-1; 7 nucleotides agree with TRBD1. The V and J ends lost 6 bases and 2 bases, in that order; junction bases with no gene match: 7. The CDR3 spans 15 residues. Germline CDR1 reads SNHLY; CDR2 reads FYNNEI.

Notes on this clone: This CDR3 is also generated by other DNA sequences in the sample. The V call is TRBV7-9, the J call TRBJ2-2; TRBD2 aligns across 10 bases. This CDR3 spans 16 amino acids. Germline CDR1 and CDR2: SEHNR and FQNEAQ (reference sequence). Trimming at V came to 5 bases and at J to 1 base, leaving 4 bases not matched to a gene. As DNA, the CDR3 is TGTGCCAGCAGCCTACTAGCGGGGAGGAACACCGGGGAGCTGTTTTTT. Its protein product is CASSLLAGRNTGELFF.

In DNA, the CDR3 is TGTGCCAGCAGCTTAAGGGGCTCTGGGGCCAACGTCCTGACTTTC. It is translated as CASSLRGSGANVLTF. The gene calls are TRBV11-2 and TRBJ2-6; a weak D match, TRBD1 (5 bases). CDR1 and CDR2 from the germline V gene are SGHAT and FQNNGV. This CDR3 region has 15 residues. V lost 2 bases and J 0 bases, leaving 5 bases between the germline ends.

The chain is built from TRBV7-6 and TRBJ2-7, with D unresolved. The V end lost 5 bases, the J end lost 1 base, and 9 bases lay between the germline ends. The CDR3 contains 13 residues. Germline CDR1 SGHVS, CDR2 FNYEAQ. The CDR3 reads CASSPMWSYEQYF. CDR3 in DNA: TGTGCCAGCAGCCCCATGTGGTCCTACGAGCAGTACTTC. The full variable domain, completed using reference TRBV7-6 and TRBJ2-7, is GAGVSQSPRYKVTKRGQDVALRCDPISGHVSLYWYRQALGQGPEFLTYFNYEAQQDKSGLPNDRFSAERPEGSISTLTIQRTEQRDSAMYRCASSPMWSYEQYFGPGTRLTVT.

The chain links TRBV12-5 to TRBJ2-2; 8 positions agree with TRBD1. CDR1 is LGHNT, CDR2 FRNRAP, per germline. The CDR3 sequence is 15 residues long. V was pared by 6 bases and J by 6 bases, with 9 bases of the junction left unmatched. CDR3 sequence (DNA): TGTGCTAGTGGACCACCGACAGGGGTGGCCGGGGAGCTGTTTTTT. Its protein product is CASGPPTGVAGELFF.